The 26 T cell receptor beta chains presented below share a single source sample, sequenced in a study of control samples from healthy donors and cancer patients. Measured with immunoSEQ multiplex PCR; TCRdb has only the in-frame clones, and not every one. The table records 110,000 to 150,000 clones, around 90% of them present only once. Sequenced input: blood. These receptors were collected from a man aged 25 to 45 in good health.

J is TRBJ1-3 and V is TRBV7-2, with a possible D match to TRBD1 (5 bases). Trimming cost V 5 bases and J 3 bases, with 14 bases left between them. Germline V CDR1 and CDR2: SGHTA, FQGNSA. The length of the CDR3 is 15 residues. DNA for the CDR3: TGTGCCAGCAGCCCGGTCCCGGGACTTGGAAACACCATATATTTT. Translated: CASSPVPGLGNTIYF.

The rearrangement uses TRBV9 and TRBJ1-6; 8 positions match TRBD1. The germline V gene encodes CDR1 SGDLS and CDR2 YYNGEE. The CDR3 is 15 residues long. V trimming: 2 bases; J trimming: 7 bases; junction bases outside the gene matches: 5. CDR3 amino acids: CASSVLQGGNSPLHF. The CDR3 nucleotides are TGTGCCAGCAGCGTCCTACAGGGGGGCAATTCACCCCTCCACTTT.

The V and J genes are TRBV5-1 and TRBJ2-7, with D perhaps matching TRBD2 (6 bases). Trimming pared 4 bases from V and 2 bases from J, leaving 16 bases between. Germline lookup yields CDR1 SGHRS and CDR2 YFSETQ. CDR3 length: 15 residues. The CDR3 spells CASSALGGAAYEQYF. In DNA, the CDR3 is TGCGCCAGCAGCGCCTTGGGGGGAGCAGCCTACGAGCAGTACTTC.

The chain has TRBV12-5 and TRBJ2-3; D possibly uses TRBD1 or TRBD2 (5 bases each). Germline lookup yields CDR1 LGHNT and CDR2 FRNRAP. The CDR3 has 13 residues. The ends were cut back, 1 base at V and 6 bases at J, with 8 bases in the middle. In nucleotides, the CDR3 is TGTGCTAGTGGTTTGGGAGGGACGGATACGCAGTATTTT. Encoded protein: CASGLGGTDTQYF. The full variable domain, its missing parts supplied by reference TRBV12-5 and TRBJ2-3, is DARVTQTPRHKVTEMGQEVTMRCQPILGHNTVFWYRQTMMQGLELLAYFRNRAPLDDSGMPKDRFSAEMPDATLATLKIQPSEPRDSAVYFCASGLGGTDTQYFGPGTRLTVL.

This clone was detected only once. V usage is TRBV6-6 and J usage is TRBJ2-6; D unresolved. With 4 bases removed from V and 2 bases from J, the gap between germline ends came to 6 bases. The CDR3 spans 14 residues. CDR1 is MNHNY and CDR2 is SVGAGI in the germline V gene (reference sequence). CDR3 loop: CASSSPPGANVLTF. DNA of the CDR3: TGTGCCAGCAGTTCCCCGCCTGGGGCCAACGTCCTGACTTTC.

As regards this clone: Different DNA sequences within this sample yield the same CDR3. The chain couples TRBV2 to TRBJ2-1, with D unclear. The CDR3 has 13 amino acids. CDR1 and CDR2 from the germline V gene are SNHLY and FYNNEI. Trimming shortened V by 6 bases and J by 0 bases, and 6 bases separated the two germline ends. This CDR3 reads CASRLLSYNEQFF. The CDR3 DNA is TGTGCCAGCAGGCTCCTCTCCTACAATGAGCAGTTCTTC.

The V call is TRBV5-6, the J call TRBJ2-2; possible D gene TRBD2, 6 bases. Between the trimmed V and J ends, which lost 4 bases and 6 bases, there was a span of 13 bases. CDR3 length: 14 residues. Germline CDR1 is SGHDT and CDR2 is YYEEEE. This CDR3 is CASSKDYSSGELFF. CDR3 bases: TGTGCCAGCAGCAAGGACTATAGCTCCGGGGAGCTGTTTTTT.

This clone was observed once. This specimen includes other DNA sequences encoding the same CDR3. In nucleotides, the CDR3 is TGTGCCAGCAGAACCGGGGGGTCCGGGGAGCTGTTTTTT. Protein product: CASRTGGSGELFF. V is TRBV6-5 and J is TRBJ2-2; 7 bases match TRBD2. This CDR3 has 13 amino acids. Trimming took 6 bases from V and 6 from J; bases not matched to a gene: 4. The germline V gene has CDR1 MNHEY and CDR2 SVGAGI.

The rearrangement links TRBV5-1 to TRBJ2-7, with 8 positions matching TRBD2. CDR3 length equals 14 residues. V shed 4 bases and J 6 bases; nucleotides not matched to a gene: 9. CDR1 SGHRS and CDR2 YFSETQ come from the germline V gene. The CDR3 sequence is CASSPGLGSSEQYF. As DNA, the CDR3 is TGCGCCAGCAGCCCGGGACTAGGAAGCTCCGAGCAGTACTTC.

The chain carries TRBV2 and TRBJ1-4; D is unresolved. The CDR3 has 12 amino acids. V dropped 7 bases and J dropped 0 bases, with 3 bases sitting between them. Per germline, CDR1 SNHLY and CDR2 FYNNEI. CDR3 sequence reads: CASTPTNEKLFF. CDR3 nucleotides: TGTGCCAGCACTCCAACTAATGAAAAACTGTTTTTT.

This rearrangement joins TRBV19 to TRBJ2-5; 14 bases line up with TRBD2. The CDR3 covers 16 residues. V lost 5 bases and J lost 5; bases outside the gene matches: 7. Looked up from germline, CDR1 is LNHDA and CDR2 is SQIVND (reference sequence). The CDR3 protein is CASSVSGTSGGETQYF. CDR3 nucleotides: TGTGCCAGTAGTGTGTCCGGGACTAGCGGGGGTGAGACCCAGTACTTC.

By frequency in the sample, this clone is medium-sized. This sample includes further DNA sequences coding for the same CDR3. The chain uses TRBV4-3 and TRBJ1-1; D gene uncertain. The CDR3 covers 13 residues. Germline assignment: CDR1 LGHNA and CDR2 YSLEER. The germline V and J ends were trimmed by 0 bases and 5 bases, with 7 bases remaining between them. In nucleotides, the CDR3 is TGCGCCAGCAGCCAAGAAGCCGAAACTGAAGCTTTCTTT. It codes for CASSQEAETEAFF.

The DNA of the CDR3 is TGTGCCAGCTCACCACCCGCGGGTCCCTATGGCTACACCTTC. The encoded protein is CASSPPAGPYGYTF. The chain uses TRBV18 and TRBJ1-2; D unclear. The CDR3 sequence is 14 residues long. Trimming removed 0 bases at V and 4 bases at J, with 9 bases between. Per germline, CDR1 KGHSH and CDR2 LQKENI.

The rearrangement joins TRBV3-1 (or the pseudogene TRBV3-2) to TRBJ2-2, with D perhaps assigned TRBD1 or TRBD2 (5 bases each). Trimming pared 4 bases from V and 4 bases from J, leaving 16 bases between. CDR1 and CDR2 from the germline V gene are LGHDT and YNNKEL (reference sequence). The CDR3 is 16 amino acids. The CDR3 spells CASSLFGGSGTGELFF. CDR3 nucleotide sequence: TGTGCCAGCAGCCTATTTGGGGGTAGTGGCACCGGGGAGCTGTTTTTT.

V is TRBV6-2 or TRBV6-3 and J is TRBJ2-1; TRBD2 aligns across 7 bases. Trimming removed 0 bases from V and 3 bases from J; junction bases left unmatched: 5. The CDR3 runs 16 residues. Germline-derived CDR1 and CDR2 are MNHEY and SVGEGT. CDR3 loop: CASSYSETSLYNEQFF. In DNA form, the CDR3 reads TGTGCCAGCAGTTACTCGGAGACTAGCCTCTACAATGAGCAGTTCTTC.

This clone is a singleton in its sample. This chain connects TRBV3-1 (or the pseudogene TRBV3-2) to TRBJ2-5, with a tentative D call TRBD2 (5 bases). V was shortened by 4 bases and J by 2 bases, with 14 bases between the two germline ends. Per germline, CDR1 LGHDT and CDR2 YNNKEL (reference sequence). The CDR3 has 15 amino acids. The CDR3 nucleotides are TGTGCCAGCAGCCTAGGACTGATAACACAAGAGACCCAGTACTTC. Residues: CASSLGLITQETQYF.

CDR3 bases: TGTGCCACCAGTCCCGACCGAAGCTCCTACAATGAGCAGTTCTTC. Translating it yields CATSPDRSSYNEQFF. This sequence joins TRBV24-1 and TRBJ2-1; D is unresolved. Germline V gene data show CDR1 as KGHDR and CDR2 as SFDVKD. V was trimmed by 6 bases and J by 0 bases, leaving 11 bases between them. The length of the CDR3 is 15 residues.

In this sample, this clone turned up a few times. V gene TRBV6-5 combines with J gene TRBJ1-5; weak D call: TRBD1 (5 bases). V dropped 9 bases and J dropped 4 bases, with 10 bases sitting between them. Per germline, CDR1 MNHEY and CDR2 SVGAGI. CDR3 length equals 12 residues. For the CDR3, the DNA is TGTGCCAGTAGACAGTCGAATCAGCCCCAGCATTTT. This translates into CASRQSNQPQHF.

The CDR3 loop reads CASTYQRPRDEQYF. DNA for the CDR3: TGTGCCAGCACCTACCAGCGGCCTCGGGACGAGCAGTACTTC. V gene TRBV6-7 combines with J gene TRBJ2-7, with D possibly matching TRBD2 (5 bases). TRBV6-7 is an ORF, with its function uncertain. This CDR3 is built from 14 residues. V gave up 7 bases and J gave up 5 bases, with 18 bases separating them.

The table lists this clone with a count of one. The chain has TRBV3-1 (or the pseudogene TRBV3-2) and TRBJ2-7; the match to TRBD2 covers 8 bases. The CDR3 spans 15 residues. CDR1 is LGHDT, CDR2 YNNKEL, per germline (reference sequence). V dropped 1 base and J dropped 5; count of bases not matched to a gene: 7. The CDR3 nucleotides are TGTGCCAGCAGCCAAGCCCCGGGGGGGCCGAACGAGCAGTACTTC. Encoded protein: CASSQAPGGPNEQYF.

The gene calls are TRBV6-2 or TRBV6-3 and TRBJ1-2; D may be TRBD1 (5 bases). The V end lost 2 bases, the J end lost 5 bases, and 15 bases lay between the germline ends. The germline V gene has CDR1 MNHEY and CDR2 SVGEGT. The length of the CDR3 is 15 residues. The CDR3 is CASSYPAGAPYGYTF. In nucleotides, the CDR3 is TGTGCCAGCAGTTACCCCGCCGGGGCACCGTATGGCTACACCTTC.

This clone was detected only once. V gene TRBV11-2 combines with J gene TRBJ2-7; the match to TRBD2 covers 11 bases. Germline V gene sequence: CDR1 SGHAT, CDR2 FQNNGV. Trimming took 1 base from V and 4 from J; bases not matched to a gene: 6. This CDR3 contains 16 residues. DNA for the CDR3: TGTGCCAGCAGCTTAGTTTTGGTAGCGGGAGGGTACGAGCAGTACTTC. Translating it yields CASSLVLVAGGYEQYF.

This chain uses TRBV11-1 with TRBJ2-7; D not resolved. CDR3 length: 14 amino acids. Deletions cut 5 bases from V and 6 bases from J, with 17 bases between. Germline V gene data show CDR1 as SGHAT and CDR2 as FQDESV (reference sequence). CDR3 in DNA: TGTGCCAGCAGCCCCGTTTGGGCCTCGGTCGAGCAGTACTTC. Protein: CASSPVWASVEQYF. Full variable domain (outside the CDR3, taken from reference TRBV11-1 and TRBJ2-7): EAEVAQSPRYKITEKSQAVAFWCDPISGHATLYWYRQILGQGPELLVQFQDESVVDDSQLPKDRFSAERLKGVDSTLKIQPAELGDSAMYLCASSPVWASVEQYFGPGTRLTVT.

This chain connects TRBV7-8 to TRBJ2-1; D is perhaps TRBD2 (5 bases). The germline V gene encodes CDR1 SGHVS and CDR2 FQNEAQ. V lost 3 bases, J lost 8 bases, and 14 bases lay in between. The CDR3 runs 14 residues. The CDR3 reads CASSFGLAIDEQFF. CDR3 sequence (DNA): TGTGCCAGCAGCTTCGGTTTAGCGATAGATGAGCAGTTCTTC.

The chain links TRBV19 to TRBJ2-7; weak D call: TRBD1 (5 bases). Trimming stripped 1 base from V and 0 bases from J, with 7 bases between. The V gene's germline CDR1 is LNHDA and CDR2 SQIVND (reference sequence). CDR3 size: 14 residues. For the CDR3, the DNA is TGTGCCAGTAGTATAGGGGGCCGCTCCTACGAGCAGTACTTC. It encodes CASSIGGRSYEQYF.

This clone rates as large. The V call is TRBV7-9, the J call TRBJ2-7; TRBD1 matches at 7 bases. Trimming at V came to 0 bases and at J to 7 bases, leaving 15 bases not matched to a gene. The V gene's germline CDR1 is SEHNR and CDR2 FQNEAQ (reference sequence). The CDR3 consists of 17 residues. This chain's CDR3 is CASSLADPGQPRWEQYF. In DNA form, the CDR3 reads TGTGCCAGCAGCTTAGCCGACCCGGGACAGCCTCGGTGGGAGCAGTACTTC. Full variable domain (rest looked up from reference TRBV7-9 and TRBJ2-7): DTGVSQNPRHKITKRGQNVTFRCDPISEHNRLYWYRQTLGQGPEFLTYFQNEAQLEKSRLLSDRFSAERPKGSFSTLEIQRTEQGDSAMYLCASSLADPGQPRWEQYFGPGTRLTVT.